The 30 T cell receptor beta chains in this list originate from one sample, sequenced in a study of Ad26.COV2.S vaccination and SARS-CoV-2 variants. The sample's treatment: approximately 18 received Ad26.COV2.S at low or high dose, single or two shots; 5 received placebo; per-sample allocation not given. Day 63 after the first vaccine or placebo injection was the time point for sampling. Measured with immunoSEQ multiplex PCR; TCRdb has only the in-frame clones, and not every one. The repertoire includes fewer than 500,000 clones, about 92% of them detected once, and around 4.5% sits in the top ten. The input for sequencing was peripheral blood, taken in a trial of Ad26.COV2.S vaccine versus placebo. Every receptor here comes from a person aged 18 to 59 who received the Ad26.COV2.S COVID-19 vaccine or a placebo.

This rearrangement joins TRBV11-3 to TRBJ2-2, with TRBD1 identical over 11 bases. This CDR3 comprises 16 residues. Germline CDR1 is SGHNT and CDR2 is YENEEA. The J segment lost 3 bases and the V segment lost 5 bases, leaving 5 bases of the junction unmatched. Written as DNA, the CDR3 is TGTGCCAGCAGCCCCCGGGGACAGGGGGACACCGGGGAGCTGTTTTTT. Translation: CASSPRGQGDTGELFF. The full variable domain, in which reference TRBV11-3 and TRBJ2-2 provide the parts outside the CDR3, is EAGVVQSPRYKIIEKKQPVAFWCNPISGHNTLYWYLQNLGQGPELLIRYENEEAVDDSQLPKDRFSAERLKGVDSTLKIQPAELGDSAVYLCASSPRGQGDTGELFFGEGSRLTVL.

The chain links TRBV14 to TRBJ2-3; TRBD1 matches 12 bases. V gave up 8 bases and J gave up 4 bases; unmatched junction bases: 4. The CDR3 consists of 14 residues. Germline-derived CDR1 and CDR2 are SGHDN and FVKESK. The CDR3 region has the DNA TGTGCCAGCGGGACAGGGGGCAGGGCAGATACGCAGTATTTT. Protein: CASGTGGRADTQYF.

The J gene is TRBJ1-2, the V gene TRBV27; tentatively, D is TRBD1 (6 bases). Trimming cost V 6 bases and J 4 bases, with 12 bases left between them. This CDR3 comprises 13 residues. Germline assignment: CDR1 MNHEY and CDR2 SMNVEV (reference sequence). The DNA for the CDR3 is TGTGCCAGCAGGGGCGGGGGGCTCTATGGCTACACCTTC. Its protein is CASRGGGLYGYTF.

The chain carries TRBV14 and TRBJ2-3; TRBD2 matches at 7 bases. After removal of 5 bases from V and 1 base from J, the junction contained 3 bases not matched to a gene. This CDR3 region has 14 residues. Germline V gives CDR1 SGHDN, CDR2 FVKESK. The CDR3 spells CASSFTSGTDTQYF. The CDR3 DNA reads as TGTGCCAGCAGCTTCACTAGCGGCACAGATACGCAGTATTTT.

The rearrangement uses TRBV7-2 and TRBJ2-7, with unresolved D. CDR1 is SGHTA and CDR2 is FQGNSA in the germline V gene. There are 13 residues in the CDR3. The V end lost 6 bases, the J end lost 4 bases, and 13 bases lay between the germline ends. The CDR3: CASSSSYRYEQYF. CDR3 sequence (DNA): TGTGCCAGCAGTTCATCCTACCGATACGAGCAGTACTTC.

This rearrangement joins TRBV10-3 to TRBJ2-3; D remains unclear. The ends were cut back, 6 bases at V and 0 bases at J, with 4 bases in the middle. Looked up from germline, CDR1 is ENHRY and CDR2 is SYGVKD. The CDR3 is 12 residues long. For the CDR3, the DNA is TGTGCCATCAGAAATAGCACAGATACGCAGTATTTT. Its translation is CAIRNSTDTQYF.

The rearrangement uses TRBV10-3 and TRBJ2-7, with TRBD2 as a possible D gene (6 bases). V dropped 4 bases and J dropped 2 bases, with 12 bases sitting between them. There are 14 residues in the CDR3. The germline V gene encodes CDR1 ENHRY and CDR2 SYGVKD. This CDR3 reads CAISVSGATYEQYF. CDR3 sequence (DNA): TGTGCCATCAGTGTTTCGGGAGCTACCTACGAGCAGTACTTC.

The V call is TRBV6-5, the J call TRBJ1-6; D unclear. The CDR3 has 13 residues. V lost 8 bases and J 7 bases, leaving 12 bases between the germline ends. Per germline, CDR1 MNHEY and CDR2 SVGAGI. CDR3 loop: CASGGTLNSPLHF. CDR3 DNA sequence: TGTGCCAGCGGCGGAACACTAAATTCACCCCTCCACTTT.

The rearrangement links TRBV7-3 to TRBJ2-1, with 9 bases matching TRBD2. CDR1 and CDR2 (germline): SGHTA, FQGTGA. The trim removed 2 bases at V and 8 bases at J, leaving 4 bases unmatched. The CDR3 is 14 residues long. This chain's CDR3 is CASSLLAGWYEQFF. The CDR3 DNA follows: TGTGCCAGCAGCTTACTAGCGGGATGGTATGAGCAGTTCTTC.

The J gene is TRBJ1-2, the V gene TRBV28, with TRBD1 matching 11 bases. CDR1 is MDHEN and CDR2 is SYDVKM in the germline V gene. There are 15 residues in the CDR3. V shed 4 bases, J shed 3 bases, and the junction held 4 bases outside the gene matches. The CDR3 here is CASSSGQGAYYGYTF. In DNA, the CDR3 is TGTGCCAGCAGTTCAGGACAGGGGGCATACTATGGCTACACCTTC.

The chain carries TRBV4-2 and TRBJ2-5, with a weak D call TRBD2 (5 bases). V lost 1 base, J lost 4 bases, and 13 bases lay in between. Germline assignment: CDR1 LGHNA and CDR2 YNFKEQ. The CDR3 spans 15 residues. For the CDR3, the DNA is TGTGCCAGCAGCCAAGGGGGAGTTAGTCGAGAGACCCAGTACTTC. Translated, it gives CASSQGGVSRETQYF.

The V call is TRBV11-2, the J call TRBJ2-3; D is possibly TRBD1 (6 bases). The CDR3 contains 14 residues. Trimming removed 7 bases from V and 11 bases from J, with 22 bases in between. Germline V gene data show CDR1 as SGHAT and CDR2 as FQNNGV. The DNA for the CDR3 is TGTGCCAGCAATGTACAGGGCCACGTTGAAGGGCAGTATTTT. Residues: CASNVQGHVEGQYF. Supplemented by reference TRBV11-2 and TRBJ2-3, the full variable domain reads EAGVAQSPRYKIIEKRQSVAFWCNPISGHATLYWYQQILGQGPKLLIQFQNNGVVDDSQLPKDRFSAERLKGVDSTLKIQPAKLEDSAVYLCASNVQGHVEGQYFGPGTRLTVL.

CDR3 sequence (DNA): TGTGCCAGCAGTCCGATCAGCGGGAGAACCCCCTACGAGCAGTACTTC. Residues: CASSPISGRTPYEQYF. The chain joins TRBV6-6 to TRBJ2-7, with 8 bases aligning to TRBD2. The junction had 11 bases not matched to a gene; V was cut back by 5 bases and J by 2 bases. Germline loops: CDR1 MNHNY, CDR2 SVGAGI (reference sequence). This CDR3 has 16 residues.

In its sample, this clone was seen a few times. CDR3 DNA sequence: TGTGCCAGCAGTTTCGGGACTAGCGGCTACAATGAGCAGTTCTTC. Its translation: CASSFGTSGYNEQFF. The gene calls are TRBV6-5 and TRBJ2-1, with 11 bases fitting TRBD2. This CDR3 comprises 15 residues. After removal of 4 bases from V and 3 bases from J, the junction contained 2 bases not matched to a gene. Germline V lookup: CDR1 MNHEY, CDR2 SVGAGI.

This rearrangement joins TRBV9 to TRBJ1-1; 7 positions match TRBD1. Germline V gives CDR1 SGDLS, CDR2 YYNGEE. The CDR3 runs to 17 residues. Trimming cost V 0 bases and J 1 base; bases outside gene matches: 9. CDR3 nucleotides: TGTGCCAGCAGCGTAGCGTTAACACAGGGGACGAACACTGAAGCTTTCTTT. Translating gives CASSVALTQGTNTEAFF.

The V gene is TRBV14, the J gene TRBJ2-7; maybe TRBD2 (5 bases). This CDR3 region has 16 residues. V was pared by 3 bases and J by 7 bases, with 22 bases between. Germline values: CDR1 SGHDN, CDR2 FVKESK. CDR3 region: CASSHVAGGARYEQYF. The CDR3, as DNA: TGTGCCAGCAGCCACGTGGCGGGCGGAGCCAGGTATGAGCAGTACTTC.

The count of this clone is one. The rearrangement joins TRBV3-1 (or the pseudogene TRBV3-2) to TRBJ2-1; D perhaps matches TRBD2 (6 bases). V lost 0 bases, J lost 10 bases, and 13 bases lay in between. CDR3 length: 14 amino acids. CDR1 is LGHDT and CDR2 is YNNKEL in the germline V gene (reference sequence). The CDR3 region is CASSQERGLREQFF. In DNA form, the CDR3 reads TGTGCCAGCAGCCAAGAGAGGGGACTCAGGGAGCAGTTCTTC.

The V call is TRBV14, the J call TRBJ2-7, with TRBD1 as a possible D gene (6 bases). Germline-derived CDR1 and CDR2 are SGHDN and FVKESK. Trimming removed 2 bases at V and 6 bases at J, with 20 bases between. The CDR3 runs to 16 residues. The CDR3: CASSQPLGRGPSEQYF. The DNA of the CDR3 is TGTGCCAGCAGCCAACCATTGGGCAGGGGCCCCTCCGAGCAGTACTTC.

The gene calls are TRBV27 and TRBJ1-1; tentatively, D is TRBD1 (5 bases). Trimming removed 4 bases at V and 4 bases at J, with 19 bases between. CDR1 and CDR2 from the germline V gene are MNHEY and SMNVEV (reference sequence). The CDR3 has 16 residues. The CDR3 sequence: CASSSSTGGHGTEAFF. Here the CDR3 DNA reads TGTGCCAGCAGTTCGTCTACAGGTGGCCATGGCACTGAAGCTTTCTTT.

There are a few counts of this clone. This chain uses TRBV7-9 with TRBJ2-1; weak D call: TRBD1 (6 bases). In germline, CDR1 is SEHNR, CDR2 FQNEAQ (reference sequence). CDR3 length: 14 amino acids. Trimming left V 2 bases short and J 6 bases short, with 11 bases between. The CDR3 region is CASSLLGGFNEQFF. CDR3 bases: TGTGCCAGCAGCTTATTAGGGGGTTTCAATGAGCAGTTCTTC.

The V gene is TRBV6-5, the J gene TRBJ1-4, with D possibly matching TRBD1 (6 bases). V was clipped by 0 bases and J by 5 bases, with 13 bases between them. This CDR3 contains 16 residues. Germline V gene lookup returns CDR1 MNHEY and CDR2 SVGAGI. CDR3 region: CASSYSMTGANEKLFF. In DNA, the CDR3 is TGTGCCAGCAGTTACTCGATGACAGGCGCAAATGAAAAACTGTTTTTT.

As to this clone: Other DNA sequences in the sample encode the same CDR3. The J gene is TRBJ1-6, the V gene TRBV4-2; D unresolved. CDR3 length: 15 residues. V was clipped by 1 base and J by 5 bases, with 9 bases between them. CDR1 and CDR2 (germline): LGHNA, YNFKEQ. CDR3 DNA: TGTGCCAGCAGCCAAGTTAGGCAAAATAATTCACCCCTCCACTTT. Its protein is CASSQVRQNNSPLHF.

The chain has TRBV7-5 and TRBJ2-1. TRBV7-5 is a pseudogene locus. The CDR3 consists of 13 residues. The CDR3 DNA reads as TGTGCCAGAAGCTCCTCTGGGTACAATGAGCAGTTCTTC. Its translation is CARSSSGYNEQFF.

The J gene is TRBJ1-1, the V gene TRBV6-5, with D tentatively TRBD1 (5 bases). The V and J ends lost 7 bases and 6 bases respectively, with 15 bases between them. CDR1 MNHEY and CDR2 SVGAGI come from the germline V gene. The length of the CDR3 is 13 residues. The CDR3 reads CASKLAGQSEAFF. The DNA for the CDR3 is TGTGCCAGCAAATTAGCGGGGCAGTCTGAAGCTTTCTTT.

The genes are TRBV28 and TRBJ2-3, with 7 bases that match TRBD1. Germline CDR1 MDHEN, CDR2 SYDVKM. Trimming at V came to 5 bases and at J to 3 bases, leaving 5 bases not matched to a gene. This CDR3 region has 14 residues. CDR3 coding DNA: TGTGCCAGCAGTCCCCGGACAGGTACAGATACGCAGTATTTT. It is translated as CASSPRTGTDTQYF.

The chain combines TRBV4-1 with TRBJ1-6, with 8 bases matching TRBD1. The CDR3 is 17 residues long. Germline V lookup: CDR1 MGHRA, CDR2 YSYEKL. Trimming removed 4 bases from V and 13 bases from J; junction bases left unmatched: 18. In DNA, the CDR3 is TGCGCCAGCAGCCTTGCCCTAAAGGACAGGGCCTCAGGGCCCCTCCACTTT. As protein: CASSLALKDRASGPLHF.

This clone is a singleton in its sample. V usage is TRBV10-3 and J usage is TRBJ2-3, with 11 bases aligning to TRBD1. Germline assignment: CDR1 ENHRY and CDR2 SYGVKD. V was clipped by 7 bases and J by 3 bases; unmatched bases: 3. CDR3 length: 14 residues. The CDR3 is CAITGQGATDTQYF. In nucleotides, the CDR3 is TGTGCCATCACCGGACAGGGGGCAACAGATACGCAGTATTTT.

This clone has more than one count but fewer than ten. The CDR3 sequence is CASSLTGEDTGELFF. The CDR3 coding sequence is TGTGCCAGCAGCCTGACAGGGGAAGACACCGGGGAGCTGTTTTTT. The chain is built from TRBV3-1 (or the pseudogene TRBV3-2) and TRBJ2-2; 8 bases map to TRBD1. CDR3 length: 15 amino acids. J was trimmed by 3 bases and V by 4 bases; bases with no gene match: 4. Germline CDR1 is LGHDT and CDR2 is YNNKEL (reference sequence).

This chain connects TRBV24-1 to TRBJ2-1; possibly TRBD1 or TRBD2 for D (6 bases each). The germline gives CDR1 KGHDR, CDR2 SFDVKD. This CDR3 has 13 amino acids. Trimming pared 1 base from V and 14 bases from J, leaving 14 bases between. CDR3: CATSDFTGAWKFF. DNA for the CDR3: TGTGCCACCAGTGATTTTACGGGGGCTTGGAAGTTCTTC.

The chain is built from TRBV27 and TRBJ2-7; 11 bases agree with TRBD1. The J segment lost 0 bases and the V segment lost 4 bases, leaving 11 bases of the junction unmatched. This CDR3 spans 18 amino acids. Germline V gene lookup returns CDR1 MNHEY and CDR2 SMNVEV (reference sequence). The CDR3 here is CASSYAKGQGASSYEQYF. The CDR3 coding sequence is TGTGCCAGCAGTTATGCGAAAGGACAGGGGGCGAGCTCCTACGAGCAGTACTTC.